Each of the 20 T cell receptor beta chains below was sequenced from the same sample in a study of human T cells and chemical hapten exposure. Each CDR3 protein gets one entry after TCRdb re-called the RACE reads with MiXCR. The table lists 60,000 to 70,000 distinct CDR3 sequences, 9.5% to 13% of them singletons, with about 5% in the top ten. Time point specified: pre-sensitization, week 0. As to treatment: therapeutic diphenylcyclopropenone sensitization with weekly scalp DPC. The starting material was whole blood, obtained in connection with sensitization to the hapten diphenylcyclopropenone (DPC). The receptors derive from a woman aged 50 to 65 with alopecia areata. Some clones in this sample may be carry-over from other donors' samples.

This clonotype has a handful of counts. V is TRBV9 and J is TRBJ2-6; D unresolved. This CDR3 has 14 residues. The germline V gene encodes CDR1 SGDLS and CDR2 YYNGEE. Trimming removed 4 bases from V and 0 bases from J, with 5 bases in between. The CDR3 coding sequence is TGTGCCAGCAGCCGCAACTCTGGGGCCAACGTCCTGACTTTC. Translation gives CASSRNSGANVLTF.

This chain links TRBV29-1 with TRBJ2-2; D remains ambiguous. Germline-derived CDR1 and CDR2 are SQVTM and ANQGSEA. The CDR3 is 13 amino acids. V was pared by 4 bases and J by 0 bases, with 6 bases between. In DNA form, the CDR3 reads TGCAGCGTTGTGGGGACGAACACCGGGGAGCTGTTTTTT. Translating gives CSVVGTNTGELFF.

The chain employs TRBV20-1 and TRBJ1-5; D may be TRBD1 (5 bases). Between the trimmed V and J ends, which lost 3 bases and 0 bases, there was a span of 9 bases. Germline CDR1 reads DFQATT; CDR2 reads SNEGSKA (reference sequence). The CDR3 covers 14 residues. The chain's CDR3 is CSARDIDSNQPQHF. In DNA form, the CDR3 reads TGCAGTGCTAGGGACATAGATAGCAATCAGCCCCAGCATTTT.

This clonotype occurred many times. The V and J genes are TRBV29-1 and TRBJ2-6; D unclear. Trimming took 5 bases from V and 0 from J, leaving 5 bases between them. Germline loops: CDR1 SQVTM, CDR2 ANQGSEA. The CDR3 runs 13 residues. The DNA of the CDR3 is TGCAGCGTTACGGCCTCTGGGGCCAACGTCCTGACTTTC. The encoded protein is CSVTASGANVLTF.

The sample holds a few counts of this clonotype. The rearrangement joins TRBV5-1 to TRBJ1-2; 8 nucleotides agree with TRBD1. V shed 2 bases, J shed 8 bases, and the junction held 5 bases outside the gene matches. This CDR3 contains 13 residues. Germline CDR1 reads SGHRS; CDR2 reads YFSETQ. The CDR3 sequence is CASSFQGAEGYTF. The CDR3 region has the DNA TGCGCCAGCAGCTTTCAGGGGGCAGAAGGCTACACCTTC.

This clonotype was observed a few times. V and J are TRBV18 and TRBJ2-3; TRBD1 might be the D (7 bases). The V and J ends lost 2 bases and 1 base respectively, with 13 bases between them. From germline, CDR1 is KGHSH and CDR2 LQKENI. This CDR3 has 16 residues. The CDR3 here is CASSPGTGEGTDTQYF. In DNA form, the CDR3 reads TGTGCCAGCTCACCAGGTACAGGGGAGGGCACAGATACGCAGTATTTT.

The sample holds one count of this clonotype. V and J are TRBV2 and TRBJ2-7; 7 bases are a match to TRBD2. The CDR3 consists of 15 residues. The ends lost 2 bases at V and 6 bases at J; junction bases unmatched: 10. The germline gives CDR1 SNHLY, CDR2 FYNNEI. In DNA, the CDR3 is TGTGCCAGCAGTGAAAGGCTAGCGGTCCCTCTCGAGCAGTACTTC. It translates to CASSERLAVPLEQYF.

This clonotype came up many times. The J gene is TRBJ2-3, the V gene TRBV7-8, with TRBD2 as a possible D gene (6 bases). The V gene's germline CDR1 is SGHVS and CDR2 FQNEAQ. V lost 5 bases, J lost 2 bases, and 14 bases lay in between. CDR3 length: 15 amino acids. For the CDR3, the DNA is TGTGCCAGCAGCCCAGCGGGCCACCCCACAGATACGCAGTATTTT. As protein: CASSPAGHPTDTQYF.

The V call is TRBV5-1, the J call TRBJ1-1, with D uncertain. CDR1 and CDR2 from the germline V gene are SGHRS and YFSETQ. The CDR3 is 12 residues long. The V end lost 4 bases, the J end lost 10 bases, and 14 bases lay between the germline ends. The CDR3 spells CASSPETPGAFF. In DNA, the CDR3 is TGCGCCAGCAGCCCGGAGACACCCGGAGCTTTCTTT.

At least ten counts were recorded for this clonotype. V is TRBV20-1 and J is TRBJ2-2; D is ambiguous. From germline, CDR1 is DFQATT and CDR2 SNEGSKA (reference sequence). V lost 2 bases to trimming and J lost 7 bases, with 14 bases between them. The CDR3 length is 14 residues. The CDR3 here is CSARTELVHGELFF. The CDR3 coding sequence is TGCAGTGCTAGAACTGAGCTAGTTCACGGGGAGCTGTTTTTT.

This clonotype was seen many times. The chain recombines TRBV18 with TRBJ1-4, with 7 bases matching TRBD1. Germline CDR1 KGHSH, CDR2 LQKENI. This CDR3 comprises 15 residues. V gave up 2 bases and J gave up 7 bases; unmatched junction bases: 7. Written as DNA, the CDR3 is TGTGCCAGCTCACCATTTGGGACAGCCAGTGAAAAACTGTTTTTT. This gives the protein CASSPFGTASEKLFF.

This clonotype has ten or more counts. The chain joins TRBV7-9 to TRBJ2-1; 13 positions agree with TRBD2. The germline CDR1 and CDR2 sequences are SEHNR and FQNEAQ (reference sequence). V shed 4 bases, J shed 11 bases, and the junction held 11 bases outside the gene matches. This CDR3 contains 16 residues. The CDR3 sequence is CASSSGLAGPSTKQFF. The CDR3 nucleotides are TGTGCCAGCAGCTCGGGACTAGCGGGACCCTCCACAAAGCAGTTCTTC.

The chain couples TRBV7-2 to TRBJ1-1, with D possibly TRBD1 on 5 matching bases. Trimming took 2 bases from V and 5 from J, leaving 9 bases between them. From germline, CDR1 is SGHTA and CDR2 FQGNSA. There are 13 residues in the CDR3. The chain's CDR3 is CASSLQTATEAFF. The CDR3 region has the DNA TGTGCCAGCAGCTTACAGACAGCGACTGAAGCTTTCTTT.

The chain recombines TRBV7-2 with TRBJ1-3; the match to TRBD1 covers 7 bases. After removal of 1 base from V and 0 bases from J, the junction contained 9 bases not matched to a gene. Per the germline V gene, CDR1 is SGHTA and CDR2 is FQGNSA. CDR3 size: 18 residues. The CDR3: CASSLVATGASSGNTIYF. The CDR3 DNA follows: TGTGCCAGCAGCTTAGTGGCCACAGGGGCGAGCTCTGGAAACACCATATATTTT.

This clonotype came up many times. This chain joins TRBV12-3 or TRBV12-4 and TRBJ1-1, with D tentatively TRBD1 (6 bases). With 7 bases removed from V and 0 bases from J, the gap between germline ends came to 21 bases. There are 17 residues in the CDR3. CDR3 in amino acids: CASTPAVTRGLNTEAFF. CDR3 sequence (DNA): TGTGCCAGCACTCCGGCCGTTACCAGGGGACTGAACACTGAAGCTTTCTTT.

The chain couples TRBV7-9 to TRBJ1-1; D is unresolved. Deletions cut 1 base from V and 9 bases from J, with 18 bases between. Germline values: CDR1 SEHNR, CDR2 FQNEAQ (reference sequence). The CDR3 is made up of 15 amino acids. Here the CDR3 DNA reads TGTGCCAGCAGCTTAGTTAAAAACGTTGGAGGGAAAGCTTTCTTT. It is translated as CASSLVKNVGGKAFF.

This clonotype was observed a few times. The CDR3 nucleotides are TGTGCCAGCAGCCAAGGGGGAGTTCCGGGACAGGGCTCCAATCAGCCCCAGCATTTT. Translation: CASSQGGVPGQGSNQPQHF. This rearrangement joins TRBV3-1 to TRBJ1-5; 9 nucleotides match TRBD1. The CDR3 consists of 19 residues. V lost 1 base to trimming and J lost 3 bases; unmatched junction nucleotides: 13. CDR1 and CDR2 (germline): LGHDT, YNNKEL (reference sequence).

This clonotype has a count of ten or more. The chain couples TRBV6-1 to TRBJ2-1, with D unresolved. The germline V gene encodes CDR1 MNHNS and CDR2 SASEGT. Between the trimmed V and J ends, which lost 1 base and 4 bases, there was a span of 8 bases. The CDR3 has 14 residues. The DNA for the CDR3 is TGTGCCAGCAGTGAAGACGGGCAGTACAATGAGCAGTTCTTC. Protein: CASSEDGQYNEQFF.

This clonotype was observed a few times. The chain uses TRBV7-9 and TRBJ1-4; D is undetermined. V was pared by 3 bases and J by 8 bases, with 13 bases between. The germline V gene encodes CDR1 SEHNR and CDR2 FQNEAQ (reference sequence). CDR3 size: 14 residues. CDR3 DNA sequence: TGTGCCAGCAGCTTGGCGGATGCCCGGGAAAAACTGTTTTTT. Amino acid sequence: CASSLADAREKLFF.

This clonotype has just a few counts. The chain couples TRBV20-1 to TRBJ2-7, with TRBD2 identical over 11 bases. The ends lost 0 bases at V and 3 bases at J; junction bases unmatched: 7. Looked up from germline, CDR1 is DFQATT and CDR2 is SNEGSKA (reference sequence). There are 16 residues in the CDR3. The CDR3 bases are TGCAGTGCTAGAGATCCAAGACTAGCGGGATTCTACGAGCAGTACTTC. Encoded protein: CSARDPRLAGFYEQYF.